This TCR beta chain was sequenced during a study of Ad26.COV2.S vaccination and SARS-CoV-2 variants. As for the study in general: It was the COV1001 Ad26.COV2.S trial arm that included the donor. Study-wide points: Possibly, TCR breadth and depth analyses underestimated total T cell responses. Across vaccine and placebo recipients, the breadth of non-spike TCRs was similar.

Clones were read by immunoSEQ multiplex PCR, and TCRdb kept only the in-frame ones, dropping some. The sample has 350,000 to 450,000 clones; about 88% are singletons. Regarding this clone: Its matching antigen is unknown.

CDR1 GTSNPN and CDR2 SVGIG come from the germline V gene (reference sequence). Deletions cut 2 bases from V and 7 bases from J, with 9 bases between. This CDR3 has 13 amino acids. The treatment: 15 to 20 received Ad26.COV2.S at low or high dose, single or two shots; roughly five received placebo; per-sample allocation not given. Collection of the samples took place on day 63 after the first injection of vaccine or placebo. The sample consisted of peripheral blood, taken in a trial of Ad26.COV2.S vaccine versus placebo. V gene TRBV30 combines with J gene TRBJ1-6; TRBD1 is a possible D gene (5 bases). The clonotype originates from a person between 18 and 65 years old who received the Ad26.COV2.S COVID-19 vaccine or a placebo. CDR3: CAWSKGWNSPLHF. The CDR3 region has the DNA TGTGCCTGGAGTAAGGGGTGGAATTCACCCCTCCACTTT.